Sequencing of this T cell receptor (beta chain) was carried out in a study of T cells expressing NK-cell markers. The CDR3 runs 17 residues. Germline V CDR1 and CDR2: SNHLY, FYNNEI. TCRdb reanalyzed the 5' RACE reads, giving one entry per CDR3 protein sequence and no DNA. The sample's table shows about 180,000 distinct CDR3 sequences. The sequenced sample was blood T cells: a sorted CD56 or NKG2C T cell subset, CD4+ or CD8+ T cells, or bulk PBMC T cells (not recorded which). This chain links TRBV2 with TRBJ2-1; TCRdb returns TRBD2, unconfirmable since there is no DNA. The origin of this receptor is a man aged 18-70 years in good health. The CDR3 protein is CASSQTSGGAQGDEQFF.